The 11 T cell receptor beta chains reported below all come from one sample, sequenced in a study of T cell repertoires in cytomegalovirus infection. TCRdb re-called the reads through MiXCR, storing one row per CDR3 protein. The sample records approximately 140,000 distinct CDR3 sequences, roughly 25% being singletons. Antigen specificity for these receptors is unknown. The sample comprised PBMCs, sequenced either directly or after in vitro stimulation (not recorded which). These receptors were collected from a human donor in good health (CMV status not recorded). Some clones in this sample may be carry-over from other donors' samples.

This clonotype was detected only a few times. This sequence joins TRBV19 and TRBJ2-7; TRBD1 agrees at 10 bases. The CDR3 consists of 13 residues. Unmatched junction bases numbered 0, after V lost 3 bases and J lost 4 bases. Germline values: CDR1 LNHDA, CDR2 SQIVND (reference sequence). The CDR3 reads CASSMGQGYEQYF. The CDR3 DNA reads as TGTGCCAGTAGTATGGGACAGGGGTACGAGCAGTACTTC.

This clonotype was seen repeatedly, ten times or more. The chain is built from TRBV7-2 and TRBJ2-5; D unclear. Germline lookup yields CDR1 SGHTA and CDR2 FQGNSA. This CDR3 is built from 14 residues. Between the trimmed V and J ends, which lost 3 bases and 0 bases, there was a span of 8 bases. The CDR3 coding sequence is TGTGCCAGCAGCTTTAACGGCTACCAAGAGACCCAGTACTTC. Residues: CASSFNGYQETQYF.

Many counts were recorded for this clonotype. This chain joins TRBV6-5 and TRBJ1-1; possible D gene TRBD1, 5 bases. The V end was cut by 2 bases, the J end by 4 bases, with 20 bases between. The CDR3 has 17 amino acids. Germline assignment: CDR1 MNHEY and CDR2 SVGAGI. CDR3 in amino acids: CASSYPGGVDRSTEAFF. CDR3 DNA sequence: TGTGCCAGCAGTTACCCCGGGGGAGTTGATCGTAGCACTGAAGCTTTCTTT.

The count of this clonotype is one. Since a much larger clone is just one base distant, this may be a read error. The chain employs TRBV6-5 and TRBJ1-3; D gene ambiguous. V lost 0 bases and J lost 2, with 8 bases in between. The CDR3 runs to 15 residues. Germline V lookup: CDR1 MNHEY, CDR2 SVGAGI. The DNA for the CDR3 is TGTGCCAGCAGTTACTCGGTGTTAGCTGGAAACACCATATATTTT. Residues: CASSYSVLAGNTIYF.

This chain links TRBV28 with TRBJ2-1; a weak D match, TRBD1 (6 bases). Trimming took 8 bases from V and 12 from J, leaving 29 bases between them. CDR3 length: 16 amino acids. From germline, CDR1 is MDHEN and CDR2 SYDVKM. CDR3 loop: CASGSKGQEGLGWQFF. CDR3 nucleotide sequence: TGTGCCAGCGGCTCCAAGGGACAAGAGGGTTTGGGTTGGCAGTTCTTC.

The V gene is TRBV7-2, the J gene TRBJ2-7; 7 bases map to TRBD2. The CDR3 has 15 residues. Germline V gene lookup returns CDR1 SGHTA and CDR2 FQGNSA. V lost 5 bases, J lost 4 bases, and 11 bases stayed unmatched. This CDR3 reads CASSPSPGGHYEQYF. In DNA form, the CDR3 reads TGTGCCAGCAGCCCTTCGCCGGGGGGTCATTACGAGCAGTACTTC.

The chain combines TRBV4-1 with TRBJ1-4, with D perhaps TRBD1 (6 bases). This CDR3 comprises 14 residues. CDR1 and CDR2 from the germline V gene are MGHRA and YSYEKL. The V and J ends lost 6 bases and 5 bases respectively, with 13 bases between them. The DNA of the CDR3 is TGCGCCAGCAGAAAACAGGGAGTGAATGAAAAACTGTTTTTT. It codes for CASRKQGVNEKLFF.

This clonotype was observed a few times. The rearrangement links TRBV2 to TRBJ1-1; tentatively, D is TRBD1 (5 bases). Deletions cut 2 bases from V and 4 bases from J, with 11 bases between. The length of the CDR3 is 14 residues. The germline V gene encodes CDR1 SNHLY and CDR2 FYNNEI. The CDR3 loop is CASSETGGSTEAFF. The CDR3 nucleotides are TGTGCCAGCAGTGAAACGGGGGGGAGCACTGAAGCTTTCTTT.

The V call is TRBV20-1, the J call TRBJ2-5; TRBD2 matches at 15 bases. Germline CDR1 and CDR2: DFQATT and SNEGSKA (reference sequence). This CDR3 is 16 amino acids long. V shed 6 bases and J 6 bases; nucleotides not matched to a gene: 11. CDR3 coding DNA: TGCAGTGCAGCCGGACTAGCGGGAGGGCCTGCGAAGACCCAGTACTTC. This codes for CSAAGLAGGPAKTQYF.

This clonotype has just a few counts. The rearrangement links TRBV15 to TRBJ1-2; weak D call: TRBD1 (6 bases). Germline V gene lookup returns CDR1 LNHNV and CDR2 YYDKDF (reference sequence). The CDR3 has 15 residues. The V and J ends lost 0 bases and 7 bases respectively, with 15 bases between them. CDR3 coding DNA: TGTGCCACCAGCAGAGATCCCCGTGACAGGCTTGGCTACACCTTC. Translation gives CATSRDPRDRLGYTF.

This clonotype has at least ten counts. This chain joins TRBV7-8 and TRBJ2-3, with 8 bases lining up with TRBD2. V shed 5 bases, J shed 5 bases, and the junction held 6 bases outside the gene matches. CDR1 is SGHVS, CDR2 FQNEAQ, per germline. The CDR3 loop spans 14 amino acids. CDR3 in DNA: TGTGCCAGCAGCCAGACTAGCGTAATAGATACGCAGTATTTT. It specifies CASSQTSVIDTQYF.